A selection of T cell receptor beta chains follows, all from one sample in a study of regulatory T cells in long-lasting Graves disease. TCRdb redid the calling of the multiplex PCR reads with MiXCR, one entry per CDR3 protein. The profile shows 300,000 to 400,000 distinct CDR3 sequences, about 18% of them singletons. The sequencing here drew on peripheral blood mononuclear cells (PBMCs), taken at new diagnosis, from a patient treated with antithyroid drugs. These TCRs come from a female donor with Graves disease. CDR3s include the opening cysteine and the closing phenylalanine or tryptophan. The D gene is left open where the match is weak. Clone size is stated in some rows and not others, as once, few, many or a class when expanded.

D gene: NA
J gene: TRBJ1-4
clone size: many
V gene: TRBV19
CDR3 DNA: TGTGCCAGCAGGCCCGGGCCCCGCGTATGGGAAAAACTGTTTTTT
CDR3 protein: CASRPGPRVWEKLFF

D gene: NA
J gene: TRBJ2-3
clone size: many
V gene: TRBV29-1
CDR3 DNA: TGCAGCGCCCGAGGACTTAGGTTCAGCACAGATACGCAGTATTTT
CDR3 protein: CSARGLRFSTDTQYF

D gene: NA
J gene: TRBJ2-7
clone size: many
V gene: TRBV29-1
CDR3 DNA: TGCAGCGTTGAAAAGATTGGGAACGAGCAGTACTTC
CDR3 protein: CSVEKIGNEQYF

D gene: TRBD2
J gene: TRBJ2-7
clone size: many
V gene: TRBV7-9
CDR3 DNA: TGTGCCAGCAGGAACTTAGCGGGTACCGGGGAGCAGTACTTC
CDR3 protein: CASRNLAGTGEQYF

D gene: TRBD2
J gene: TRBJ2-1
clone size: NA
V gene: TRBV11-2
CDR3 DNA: TGTGCCAGCAGCATTCTAGCGGGAGTGTCCTACAATGAGCAGTTCTTC
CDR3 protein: CASSILAGVSYNEQFF

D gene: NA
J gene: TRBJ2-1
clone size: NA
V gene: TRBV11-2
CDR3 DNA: TGTGCCAGCAGCCCAGGTGCCAGGGTCGGCAATGAGCAGTTCTTC
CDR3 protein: CASSPGARVGNEQFF

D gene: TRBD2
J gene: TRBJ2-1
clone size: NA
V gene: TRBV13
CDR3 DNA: TGTGCCAGCAGCCGTAGCGGGGTCCTCAGAGGGCAGTTCTTC
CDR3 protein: CASSRSGVLRGQFF

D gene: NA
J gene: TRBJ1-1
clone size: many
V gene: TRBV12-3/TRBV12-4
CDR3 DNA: TGTGCCAGCAGTTTCAGCAGGAACACTGAAGCTTTCTTT
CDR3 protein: CASSFSRNTEAFF

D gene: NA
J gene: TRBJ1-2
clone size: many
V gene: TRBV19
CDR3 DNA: TGTGCCAGTAACTTGGCCGGGGGCCGCTATGGCTACACCTTC
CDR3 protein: CASNLAGGRYGYTF

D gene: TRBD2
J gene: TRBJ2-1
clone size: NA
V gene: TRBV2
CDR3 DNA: TGTGCCAGCAGCCTAGCGGGAGGGCCGTCGAACAATGAGCAGTTCTTC
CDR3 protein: CASSLAGGPSNNEQFF

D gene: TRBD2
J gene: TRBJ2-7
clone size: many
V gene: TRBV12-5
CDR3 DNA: TGTGCTAGTGGTTTCACACCCCAGCGGGAGATCCACCACGAGCAGTACTTC
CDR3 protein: CASGFTPQREIHHEQYF

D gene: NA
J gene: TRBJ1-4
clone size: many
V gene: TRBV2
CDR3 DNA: TGTGCCAGCAGTGTAAGTCGGACCGGGGCTGATGAAAAACTGTTTTTT
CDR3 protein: CASSVSRTGADEKLFF

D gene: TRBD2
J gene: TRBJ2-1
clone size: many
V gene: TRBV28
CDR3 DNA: TGTGCCAGCAGTTCTAGCGGGATTGGGTACGGGTACAATGAGCAGTTCTTC
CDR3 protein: CASSSSGIGYGYNEQFF

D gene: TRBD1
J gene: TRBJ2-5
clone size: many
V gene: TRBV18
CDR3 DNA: TGTGCCAGCTCACCATCGGGTCGGCAGGGGGCCCAAGAGACCCAGTACTTC
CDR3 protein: CASSPSGRQGAQETQYF

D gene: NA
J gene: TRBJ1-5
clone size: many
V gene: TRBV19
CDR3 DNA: TGTGCCAGTAGGCAGGGTGATTGGCAGCCCCAGCATTTT
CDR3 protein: CASRQGDWQPQHF

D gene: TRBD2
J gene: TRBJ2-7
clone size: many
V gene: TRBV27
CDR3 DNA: TGTGCCAGCAGTTCGTCCGGGACTAGCGCTTACGAGCAGTACTTC
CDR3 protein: CASSSSGTSAYEQYF

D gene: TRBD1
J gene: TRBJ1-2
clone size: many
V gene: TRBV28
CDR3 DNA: TGTGCCAGCAGTTTAGACAGGGTACATGGCTACACCTTC
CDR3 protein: CASSLDRVHGYTF

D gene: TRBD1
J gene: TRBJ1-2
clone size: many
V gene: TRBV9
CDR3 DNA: TGTGCCATCACGGGAGGGACAGAGATTACACAGTATGGCTACACCTTC
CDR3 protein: CAITGGTEITQYGYTF

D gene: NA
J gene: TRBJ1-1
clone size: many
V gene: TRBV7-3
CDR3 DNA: TGTGCCAGCAGCTCCCGGACGGGGAAAACTGAAGCTTTCTTT
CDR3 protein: CASSSRTGKTEAFF

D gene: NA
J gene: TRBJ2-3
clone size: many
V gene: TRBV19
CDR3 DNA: TGTGCCAGTGGAACAGGGACCAGCACAGATACGCAGTATTTT
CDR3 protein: CASGTGTSTDTQYF

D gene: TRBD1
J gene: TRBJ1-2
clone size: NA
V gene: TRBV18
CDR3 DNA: TGTCCCAGCTCACCTCTCCCGGGACAGTTAAACTATGGCTACACCTTC
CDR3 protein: CPSSPLPGQLNYGYTF

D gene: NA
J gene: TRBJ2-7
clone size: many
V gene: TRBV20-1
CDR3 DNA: TGCAGTGCTAGAGATAAGGTGGGCGGGTGGGCGATCTACGAGCAGTACTTC
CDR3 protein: CSARDKVGGWAIYEQYF